This TCR beta chain was captured in a study of T cells expressing NK-cell markers. After re-calling the 5' RACE reads, TCRdb lists one entry per CDR3 protein, DNA absent. The sample has about 550,000 distinct CDR3 sequences. Concerning this clonotype itself: Antigen unknown.

Findings and limits, study-wide: CD8+ T cells in 5 or 6 donors included dominant NKG2C+ clonotypes at roughly 1.0-7.0%.

CDR1 DFQATT and CDR2 SNEGSKA come from the germline V gene (reference sequence). The CDR3 is 11 amino acids. The V call is TRBV20-1, the J call TRBJ2-7; lacking DNA, the TRBD1 call made by TCRdb goes unchecked. The sequenced material came from blood T cells: a sorted CD56 or NKG2C T cell subset, CD4+ or CD8+ T cells, or bulk PBMC T cells (not recorded which). The TCR comes from a man aged 18 to 30 in good health. The CDR3 here is CSCYRQGEQYF.